The source of this T cell receptor beta chain is a study of shared clonotypes between healthy human individuals. Study-wide results and limits: Shared across a few donors were around 5% of the naive CD4 clonotypes.

Regarding this clone: No antigen is known for it.

The material for each subset, its genomic DNA, was split evenly across several immunoSEQ plates. Clones were read by immunoSEQ multiplex PCR, and TCRdb kept only the in-frame ones, dropping some. This sample carries 900,000 to 1,200,000 clones, more than 75% of them seen once, and the ten largest clones take 0.5% to 0.65%. The origin of this receptor is a man younger than 35 in good health. Some clones in this sample may be carry-over from other donors' samples. Specimen: memory CD4+ T cells from PBMCs. Subset in this sample: CD45RA-negative fraction.

The CDR3 region has the DNA TGTGCCAGCAGCTTAGCGGCAGGTTCGGGAGGCGAGCAGTACTTC. Residues: CASSLAAGSGGEQYF. The chain links TRBV7-2 to TRBJ2-7; 7 nucleotides align to TRBD2. Germline V CDR1 and CDR2: SGHTA, FQGNSA. CDR3 size: 15 residues. J gave up 6 bases and V 0 bases, and 8 bases lay outside the gene matches.